These T cell receptor beta chains were read from a single sample in a study of cytomegalovirus exposure and HLA in healthy donors. Only in-frame clones appear in the TCRdb table, and some are missing; sequencing was by immunoSEQ multiplex PCR. The profile covers roughly 180,000 clones, with around 74% appearing a single time and roughly 1.4% taken by the ten largest. Input material: PBMCs. The receptors were sampled from a girl aged 10-17 years in good health and CMV-seropositive. The CDR3 runs from the conserved cysteine through the conserved F or W. Fields, in order: V gene, clone size, CDR3 protein. A clone size is listed for some rows: how often the clone was seen (once, few, many), or a class if it is expanded.

v_call: TRBV30; clone_size: -; cdr3_aa: CAWKGTGSPRETQYF
v_call: TRBV7-8; clone_size: once; cdr3_aa: CASSYPLGTGAYEQYF
v_call: TRBV7-8; clone_size: once; cdr3_aa: CASRSIAAHRDRDPTSNGYTF
v_call: TRBV15; clone_size: -; cdr3_aa: CATSRGAGGHHTGELFF
v_call: TRBV9; clone_size: few; cdr3_aa: CASSAKTGPMNTEAFF
v_call: TRBV18; clone_size: -; cdr3_aa: CASSRTTGTGYNSPLHF
v_call: TRBV6-5; clone_size: -; cdr3_aa: CASSRDGTVLYEQYF
v_call: TRBV5-1; clone_size: -; cdr3_aa: CASSPYDSLREKLFF
v_call: TRBV6-1; clone_size: -; cdr3_aa: CASSPGQGAEAFF
v_call: TRBV4-1; clone_size: -; cdr3_aa: CASSQVGQGSDTQYF
v_call: TRBV11-2; clone_size: -; cdr3_aa: CASSSQAMNTEAFF
v_call: TRBV2; clone_size: -; cdr3_aa: CASSEGSPFGGGGSDTQYF
v_call: TRBV7-2; clone_size: -; cdr3_aa: CASSRGTGSLGEKLFF
v_call: TRBV6-5; clone_size: -; cdr3_aa: CASSYSDRGGYTF
v_call: TRBV11-2; clone_size: few; cdr3_aa: CASSLQVARNTEAFF
v_call: TRBV5-4; clone_size: -; cdr3_aa: CASSSTGLDTGELFF
v_call: TRBV13; clone_size: -; cdr3_aa: CASSLEAGTVLSTGELFF
v_call: TRBV5-1; clone_size: few; cdr3_aa: CASSSDRPNQPQHF
v_call: TRBV6-1; clone_size: -; cdr3_aa: CASSERPGDVYEQYF
v_call: TRBV10-3; clone_size: -; cdr3_aa: CAISPTSGTDTQYF
v_call: TRBV10-3; clone_size: -; cdr3_aa: CAISDNSGGLYNEQFF
v_call: TRBV10-1; clone_size: -; cdr3_aa: CASSSGQAGQFF
v_call: TRBV5-6; clone_size: few; cdr3_aa: CASSLPGQLTYEQYF
v_call: TRBV5-1; clone_size: -; cdr3_aa: CASSLEGGVSNQPQHF
v_call: TRBV7-2; clone_size: -; cdr3_aa: CASSLGQGTSYEQYF
v_call: TRBV6-1; clone_size: -; cdr3_aa: CASSGGGGLYEQYF
v_call: TRBV7-6; clone_size: -; cdr3_aa: CASSDGTGALLAEAFF
v_call: TRBV2; clone_size: -; cdr3_aa: CASNSGNTEAFF
v_call: TRBV5-4; clone_size: -; cdr3_aa: CASSLDPGVYGYTF
v_call: TRBV6-5; clone_size: -; cdr3_aa: CASSYRDRGSRETQYF
v_call: TRBV7-8; clone_size: -; cdr3_aa: CASSLVGGDYTF
v_call: TRBV6-1; clone_size: -; cdr3_aa: CASSEVWTGDYSNQPQHF
v_call: TRBV29-1; clone_size: -; cdr3_aa: CSVLIWRGGQETQYF
v_call: TRBV4-1; clone_size: -; cdr3_aa: CASSQVELWPHSPLHF
v_call: TRBV25-1; clone_size: -; cdr3_aa: CASSGVRDILHGREKLFF
v_call: TRBV18; clone_size: few; cdr3_aa: CASSNGDSQTRYAFF
v_call: TRBV10-2; clone_size: -; cdr3_aa: CASHRGTNTEAFF
v_call: TRBV5-4; clone_size: -; cdr3_aa: CASSFSGNIYGYTF
v_call: TRBV19; clone_size: -; cdr3_aa: CASRERGGREKLFF
v_call: TRBV6-6; clone_size: -; cdr3_aa: CASFRDSNLYEQYF
v_call: TRBV2; clone_size: -; cdr3_aa: CASSEETYGYTF
v_call: TRBV6-4; clone_size: few; cdr3_aa: CASSESSGDLYNEQFF
v_call: TRBV25-1; clone_size: -; cdr3_aa: CASSGSGGRAYEQYF
v_call: TRBV4-3; clone_size: -; cdr3_aa: CASSPYPSGQGYEQYF
v_call: TRBV25-1; clone_size: few; cdr3_aa: CASSSTDNAPGNTIYF